One sample yielded the 3 T cell receptor beta chains listed below, sequenced in a study of blood T cell repertoires in COVID-19. Using immunoSEQ multiplex PCR, the repertoire was profiled, and TCRdb retains in-frame clones only, with some absent. The data show some 160,000 clones, with more than 75% seen just once and around 5.1% held by the top ten. The sample comprised peripheral blood. These receptors came from a man between 18 and 35 years old with COVID-19, enrolled during active disease.

CDR3 residues: CARSFGNRYYGYTF. CDR3 nucleotide sequence: TGTGCCAGAAGCTTCGGAAACAGGTACTATGGCTACACCTTC. The chain combines TRBV5-3 with TRBJ1-2, with a tentative D call TRBD1 (5 bases). Being an ORF, TRBV5-3 has a function that is uncertain. Trimming stripped 2 bases from V and 3 bases from J, with 11 bases between. The CDR3 totals 14 residues.

The V call is TRBV7-8, the J call TRBJ2-5; TRBD2 matches at 7 bases. Trimming cost V 7 bases and J 5 bases; bases outside gene matches: 7. Germline V gene lookup returns CDR1 SGHVS and CDR2 FQNEAQ. The CDR3 has 13 residues. Written as DNA, the CDR3 is TGTGCCAGCAAGAGTGGGGGGGAGGAGACCCAGTACTTC. Encoded protein: CASKSGGEETQYF.

The CDR3 is CASTGGGLGELFF. The CDR3 nucleotides are TGTGCCAGCACAGGGGGCGGTTTAGGGGAGCTGTTTTTT. The gene calls are TRBV27 and TRBJ2-2, with TRBD1 matching 8 bases. V dropped 7 bases and J dropped 8; count of bases not matched to a gene: 6. The CDR3 contains 13 residues. Germline assignment: CDR1 MNHEY and CDR2 SMNVEV (reference sequence).